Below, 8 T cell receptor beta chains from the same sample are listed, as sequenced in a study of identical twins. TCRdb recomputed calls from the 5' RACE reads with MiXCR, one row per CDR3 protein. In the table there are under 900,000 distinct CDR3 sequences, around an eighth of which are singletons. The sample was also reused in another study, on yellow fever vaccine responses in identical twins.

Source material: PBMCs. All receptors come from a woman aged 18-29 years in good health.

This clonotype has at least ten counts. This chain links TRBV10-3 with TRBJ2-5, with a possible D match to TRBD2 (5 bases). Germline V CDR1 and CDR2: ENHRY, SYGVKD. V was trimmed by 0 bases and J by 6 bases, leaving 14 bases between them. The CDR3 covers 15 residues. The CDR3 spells CAISESTGTLKTQYF. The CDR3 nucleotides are TGTGCCATCAGTGAGTCGACGGGAACCCTTAAGACCCAGTACTTC.

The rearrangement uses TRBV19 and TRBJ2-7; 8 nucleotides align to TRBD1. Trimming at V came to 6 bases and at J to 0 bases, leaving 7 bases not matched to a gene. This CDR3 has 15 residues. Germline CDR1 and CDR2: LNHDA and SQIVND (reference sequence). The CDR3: CASSSGGTGSYEQYF. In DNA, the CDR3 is TGTGCCAGTAGCTCTGGAGGGACAGGCTCCTACGAGCAGTACTTC.

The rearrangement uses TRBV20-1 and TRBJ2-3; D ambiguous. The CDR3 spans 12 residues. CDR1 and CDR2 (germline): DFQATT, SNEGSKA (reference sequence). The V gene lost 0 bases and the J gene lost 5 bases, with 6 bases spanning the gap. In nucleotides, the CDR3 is TGCAGTGCTAGAGATCTTGGAGATACGCAGTATTTT. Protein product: CSARDLGDTQYF.

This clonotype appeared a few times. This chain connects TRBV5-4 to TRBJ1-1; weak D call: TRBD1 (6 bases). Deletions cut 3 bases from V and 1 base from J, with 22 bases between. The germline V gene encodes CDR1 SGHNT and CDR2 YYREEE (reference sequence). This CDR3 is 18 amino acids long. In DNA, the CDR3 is TGTGCCAGCAGCTCCGCCGGCAGGGGCGCCGTCTGGAACACTGAAGCTTTCTTT. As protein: CASSSAGRGAVWNTEAFF.

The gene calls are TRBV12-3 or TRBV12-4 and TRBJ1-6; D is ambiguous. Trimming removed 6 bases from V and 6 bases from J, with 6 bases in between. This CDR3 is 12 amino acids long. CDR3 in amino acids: CASSRFNSPLHF. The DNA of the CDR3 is TGTGCCAGCAGCCGCTTTAATTCACCCCTCCACTTT.

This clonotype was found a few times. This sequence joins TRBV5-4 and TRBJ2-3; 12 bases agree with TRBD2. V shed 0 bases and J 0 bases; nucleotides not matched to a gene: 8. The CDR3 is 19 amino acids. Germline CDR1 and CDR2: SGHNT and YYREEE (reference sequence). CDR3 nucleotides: TGTGCCAGCAGCTTGGGGACTAGCGGGACATCTCCAAGCACAGATACGCAGTATTTT. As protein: CASSLGTSGTSPSTDTQYF.

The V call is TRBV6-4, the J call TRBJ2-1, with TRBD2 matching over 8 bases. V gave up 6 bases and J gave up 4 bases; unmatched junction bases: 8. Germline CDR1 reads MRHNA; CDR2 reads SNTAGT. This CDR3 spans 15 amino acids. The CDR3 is CASSKERESYNEQFF. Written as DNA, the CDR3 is TGTGCCAGCAGCAAGGAGCGGGAGTCTTACAATGAGCAGTTCTTC.

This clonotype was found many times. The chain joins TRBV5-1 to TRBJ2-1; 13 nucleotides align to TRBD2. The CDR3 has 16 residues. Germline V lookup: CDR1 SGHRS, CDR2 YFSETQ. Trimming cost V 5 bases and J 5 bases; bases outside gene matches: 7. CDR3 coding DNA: TGCGCCAGCAGGATGGGACTAGCGGGATTAAACAATGAGCAGTTCTTC. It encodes CASRMGLAGLNNEQFF.